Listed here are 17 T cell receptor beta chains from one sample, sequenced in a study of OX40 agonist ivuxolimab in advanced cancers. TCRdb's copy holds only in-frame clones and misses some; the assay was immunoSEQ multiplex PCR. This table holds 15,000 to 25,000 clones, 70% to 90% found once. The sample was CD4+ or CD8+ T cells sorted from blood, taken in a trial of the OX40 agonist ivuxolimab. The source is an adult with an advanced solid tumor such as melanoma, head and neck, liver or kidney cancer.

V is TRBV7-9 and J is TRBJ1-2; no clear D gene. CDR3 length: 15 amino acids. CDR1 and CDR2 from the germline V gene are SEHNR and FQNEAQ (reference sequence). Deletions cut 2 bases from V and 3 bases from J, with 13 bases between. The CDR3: CASSLSPTYYYGYTF. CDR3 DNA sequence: TGTGCCAGCAGCTTAAGCCCCACATACTACTATGGCTACACCTTC. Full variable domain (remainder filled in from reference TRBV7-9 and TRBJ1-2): DTGVSQNPRHKITKRGQNVTFRCDPISEHNRLYWYRQTLGQGPEFLTYFQNEAQLEKSRLLSDRFSAERPKGSFSTLEIQRTEQGDSAMYLCASSLSPTYYYGYTFGSGTRLTVV.

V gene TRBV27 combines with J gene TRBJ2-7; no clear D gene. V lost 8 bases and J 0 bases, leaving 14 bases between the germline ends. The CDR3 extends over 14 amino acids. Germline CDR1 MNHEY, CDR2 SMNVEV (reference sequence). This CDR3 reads CASQSGLSSYEQYF. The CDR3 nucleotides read TGTGCCAGCCAATCAGGCTTATCCTCCTACGAGCAGTACTTC.

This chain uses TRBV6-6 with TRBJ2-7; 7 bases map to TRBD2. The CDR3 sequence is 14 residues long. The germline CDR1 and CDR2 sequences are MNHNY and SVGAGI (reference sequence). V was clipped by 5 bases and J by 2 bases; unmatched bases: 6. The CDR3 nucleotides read TGTGCCAGCAGTCATCCAAGCGGGGCCTACGAGCAGTACTTC. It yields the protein CASSHPSGAYEQYF.

This CDR3 reads CASSPSGRGLNEQFF. CDR3 DNA sequence: TGTGCCAGCAGTCCCTCAGGCAGGGGGCTCAATGAGCAGTTCTTC. The rearrangement uses TRBV28 and TRBJ2-1; 8 bases are a match to TRBD1. Germline trimming cut 5 bases from V and 6 bases from J; bases unmatched to any gene: 9. Germline CDR1 MDHEN, CDR2 SYDVKM. This CDR3 has 15 amino acids. The full variable domain, rest sourced from reference TRBV28 and TRBJ2-1, is DVKVTQSSRYLVKRTGEKVFLECVQDMDHENMFWYRQDPGLGLRLIYFSYDVKMKEKGDIPEGYSVSREKKERFSLILESASTNQTSMYLCASSPSGRGLNEQFFGPGTRLTVL.

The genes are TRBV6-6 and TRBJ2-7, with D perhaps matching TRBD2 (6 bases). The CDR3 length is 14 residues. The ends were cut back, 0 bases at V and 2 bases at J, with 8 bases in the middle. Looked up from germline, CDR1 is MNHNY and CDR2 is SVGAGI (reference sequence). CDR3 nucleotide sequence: TGTGCCAGCAGTTACTCCGGGGGAACCTACGAGCAGTACTTC. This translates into CASSYSGGTYEQYF.

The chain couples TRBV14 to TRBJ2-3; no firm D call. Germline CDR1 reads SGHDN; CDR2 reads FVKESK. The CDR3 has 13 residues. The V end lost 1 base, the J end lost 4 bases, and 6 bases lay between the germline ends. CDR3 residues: CASSQVVPDTQYF. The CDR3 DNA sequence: TGTGCCAGCAGCCAAGTAGTCCCAGATACGCAGTATTTT.

Here the CDR3 reads CASSLLSIGELFF. CDR3 bases: TGTGCCAGCAGTTTACTCAGTATCGGGGAGCTGTTTTTT. The chain employs TRBV28 and TRBJ2-2; no clear D. The CDR3 loop spans 13 amino acids. Germline V gives CDR1 MDHEN, CDR2 SYDVKM. Trimming shortened V by 2 bases and J by 7 bases, and 8 bases separated the two germline ends.

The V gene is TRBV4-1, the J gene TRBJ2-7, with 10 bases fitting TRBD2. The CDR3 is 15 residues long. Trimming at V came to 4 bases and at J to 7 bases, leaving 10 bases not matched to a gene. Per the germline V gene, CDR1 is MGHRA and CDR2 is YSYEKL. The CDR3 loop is CASSRQREGLWEQYF. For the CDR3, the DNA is TGCGCCAGCAGCCGACAGCGGGAGGGCCTGTGGGAGCAGTACTTC.

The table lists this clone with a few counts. CDR3 DNA sequence: TGTGCCAGCAGCTTGGACAGGAGTTACGAGCAGTACTTC. Encoded protein: CASSLDRSYEQYF. J is TRBJ2-7 and V is TRBV7-8; 7 positions agree with TRBD1. Germline CDR1 SGHVS, CDR2 FQNEAQ. V lost 3 bases and J lost 4; bases outside the gene matches: 3. The CDR3 runs to 13 residues.

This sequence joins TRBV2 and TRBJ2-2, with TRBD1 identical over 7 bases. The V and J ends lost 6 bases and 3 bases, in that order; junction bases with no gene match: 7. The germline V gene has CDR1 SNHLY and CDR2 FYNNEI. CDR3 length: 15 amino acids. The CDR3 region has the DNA TGTGCCAGCAGCCAGAGACAGGGTCACACCGGGGAGCTGTTTTTT. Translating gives CASSQRQGHTGELFF.

The CDR3 bases are TGCAGCGTTGGAGGGGGGAGGACAAGCACAGATACGCAGTATTTT. Translating it yields CSVGGGRTSTDTQYF. This chain links TRBV29-1 with TRBJ2-3, with D perhaps TRBD1 or TRBD2 (6 bases each). Germline V gene lookup returns CDR1 SQVTM and CDR2 ANQGSEA. The CDR3 runs 15 residues. V was shortened by 4 bases and J by 0 bases, with 14 bases between the two germline ends.

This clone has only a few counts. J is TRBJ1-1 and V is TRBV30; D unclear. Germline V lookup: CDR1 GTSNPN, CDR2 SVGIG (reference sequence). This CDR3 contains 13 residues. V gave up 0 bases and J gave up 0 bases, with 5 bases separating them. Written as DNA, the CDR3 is TGTGCCTGGAGTGTAGTGATGAACACTGAAGCTTTCTTT. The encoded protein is CAWSVVMNTEAFF.

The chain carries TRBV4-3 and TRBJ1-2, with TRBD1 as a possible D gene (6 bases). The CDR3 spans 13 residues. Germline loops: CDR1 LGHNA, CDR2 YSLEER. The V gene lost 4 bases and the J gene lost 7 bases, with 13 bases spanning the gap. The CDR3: CASSPVLRGGYTF. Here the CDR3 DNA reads TGCGCCAGCAGCCCCGTTCTCAGGGGTGGCTACACCTTC.

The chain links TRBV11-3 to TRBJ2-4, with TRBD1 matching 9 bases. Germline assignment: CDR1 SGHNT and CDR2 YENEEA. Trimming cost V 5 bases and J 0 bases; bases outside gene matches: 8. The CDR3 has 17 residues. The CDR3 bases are TGTGCCAGCAGCCCTTATAGACAGGGGGTAGCCAAAAACATTCAGTACTTC. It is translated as CASSPYRQGVAKNIQYF. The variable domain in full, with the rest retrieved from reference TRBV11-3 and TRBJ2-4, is EAGVVQSPRYKIIEKKQPVAFWCNPISGHNTLYWYLQNLGQGPELLIRYENEEAVDDSQLPKDRFSAERLKGVDSTLKIQPAELGDSAVYLCASSPYRQGVAKNIQYFGAGTRLSVL.

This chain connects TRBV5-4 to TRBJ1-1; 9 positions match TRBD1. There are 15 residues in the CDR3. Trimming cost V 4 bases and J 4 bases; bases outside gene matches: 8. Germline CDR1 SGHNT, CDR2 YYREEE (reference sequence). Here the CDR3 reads CASSTGQGNGTEAFF. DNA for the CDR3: TGTGCCAGCAGCACGGGACAGGGCAATGGCACTGAAGCTTTCTTT.

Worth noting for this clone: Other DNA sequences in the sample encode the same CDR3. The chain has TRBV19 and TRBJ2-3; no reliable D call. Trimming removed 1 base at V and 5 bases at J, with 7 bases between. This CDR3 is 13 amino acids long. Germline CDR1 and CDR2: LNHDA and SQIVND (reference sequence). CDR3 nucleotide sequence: TGTGCCAGTAGTATAGTACTCGGAGATACGCAGTATTTT. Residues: CASSIVLGDTQYF.

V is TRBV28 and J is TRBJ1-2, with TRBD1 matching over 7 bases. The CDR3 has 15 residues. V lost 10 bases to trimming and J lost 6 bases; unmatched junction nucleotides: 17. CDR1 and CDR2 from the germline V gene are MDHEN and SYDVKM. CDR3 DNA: TGTGCCACCACGACCGCCCCAGGGGGTAAAAATGGCTACACCTTC. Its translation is CATTTAPGGKNGYTF.